The 24 T cell receptor beta chains reported below all come from one sample, sequenced in a study of T cell repertoires in cytomegalovirus infection (dated by TCRdb to between 2018 and 2021). Instrument on record: Illumina HiSeq 1500. TCRdb cleaned the public reads at Q25 with fastp, built clones with MiXCR and kept in-frame beta chains. Rows are unified per CDR3 protein, each entry keeping the most common DNA and genes. The sample records around 740,000 distinct CDR3 sequences, less than 40% of which are singletons. The biggest ten clones account for 2.5% to 3% of the sample. Sequencing input: PBMCs. These receptors were obtained from a human donor in good health (CMV status not recorded). Some clones in this sample may be carry-over from other donors' samples.

The rearrangement joins TRBV7-3 to TRBJ1-2; 7 bases agree with TRBD1. Germline trimming cut 5 bases from V and 6 bases from J; bases unmatched to any gene: 9. In germline, CDR1 is SGHTA, CDR2 FQGTGA. The CDR3 has 14 amino acids. CDR3 loop: CASSVGPTGNGYTF. In DNA form, the CDR3 reads TGTGCCAGCAGCGTAGGGCCGACAGGGAATGGCTACACCTTC.

The chain recombines TRBV2 with TRBJ1-1; D is unclear. This CDR3 comprises 19 residues. In germline, CDR1 is SNHLY, CDR2 FYNNEI. The V end was cut by 3 bases, the J end by 6 bases, with 29 bases between. CDR3 sequence: CASSESGLSPRGGVAEAFF. The CDR3 region has the DNA TGTGCCAGCAGTGAGAGTGGGTTATCCCCTCGAGGTGGGGTCGCTGAAGCTTTCTTT.

This clonotype was observed a handful of times. DNA for the CDR3: TGTGCCAGCAGTTCCCCCAACCGGGACAGGGGCGGCTACACCTTC. Protein product: CASSSPNRDRGGYTF. The chain recombines TRBV28 with TRBJ1-2, with TRBD1 matching over 10 bases. The V and J ends lost 4 bases and 8 bases, in that order; junction bases with no gene match: 10. This CDR3 has 15 residues. From germline, CDR1 is MDHEN and CDR2 SYDVKM.

The sample holds one count of this clonotype. J is TRBJ1-3 and V is TRBV11-2, with a weak D call TRBD1 (6 bases). V lost 8 bases, J lost 2 bases, and 22 bases lay in between. Germline CDR1 is SGHAT and CDR2 is FQNNGV. The CDR3 runs 17 residues. The CDR3 is CASRRPGRGATGNTIYF. In DNA form, the CDR3 reads TGTGCCAGCCGCCGTCCGGGGCGGGGGGCGACTGGAAACACCATATATTTT.

The table lists this clonotype with a few counts. The chain uses TRBV14 and TRBJ1-6; 8 bases are a match to TRBD1. Trimming at V came to 4 bases and at J to 0 bases, leaving 5 bases not matched to a gene. The CDR3 covers 17 residues. CDR1 and CDR2 from the germline V gene are SGHDN and FVKESK. The CDR3 nucleotides are TGTGCCAGCAGCCCCGGGACAGGAAGCTCCTATAATTCACCCCTCCACTTT. This gives the protein CASSPGTGSSYNSPLHF.

The chain couples TRBV7-2 to TRBJ2-5, with D unresolved. The CDR3 covers 12 residues. The V gene's germline CDR1 is SGHTA and CDR2 FQGNSA. Deletions cut 6 bases from V and 5 bases from J, with 10 bases between. The CDR3 loop is CASSSAMETQYF. In DNA form, the CDR3 reads TGTGCCAGCAGTTCCGCGATGGAGACCCAGTACTTC.

This clonotype turned up a few times. V gene TRBV18 combines with J gene TRBJ2-5; D uncertain. The CDR3 is made up of 17 amino acids. The V gene's germline CDR1 is KGHSH and CDR2 LQKENI. Trimming cost V 2 bases and J 1 base, with 17 bases left between them. CDR3 DNA sequence: TGTGCCAGCTCACCAGGGGTGGAGAATCCTCCCCAAGAGACCCAGTACTTC. Protein product: CASSPGVENPPQETQYF.

The table lists this clonotype with many counts. The J gene is TRBJ2-3, the V gene TRBV7-9, with D maybe TRBD1 (5 bases). Germline loops: CDR1 SEHNR, CDR2 FQNEAQ (reference sequence). V gave up 5 bases and J gave up 1 base, with 10 bases separating them. The CDR3 covers 14 residues. The CDR3 loop is CASSQGSRTDTQYF. CDR3 DNA: TGTGCCAGCAGCCAGGGTTCCCGCACAGATACGCAGTATTTT.

This clonotype was detected ten times or more. The chain employs TRBV4-1 and TRBJ2-7; TRBD2 aligns across 10 bases. Germline V CDR1 and CDR2: MGHRA, YSYEKL. The CDR3 has 17 residues. Trimming took 2 bases from V and 4 from J; bases not matched to a gene: 11. This chain's CDR3 is CASSQQVLSGRAYEQYF. In nucleotides, the CDR3 is TGCGCCAGCAGCCAACAGGTTTTAAGCGGGAGGGCGTACGAGCAGTACTTC.

This clonotype was detected only a few times. The chain uses TRBV6-8 and TRBJ2-3, with 11 bases fitting TRBD1. The CDR3 spans 18 residues. The germline gives CDR1 MNHGY, CDR2 SAAAGT. Germline trimming cut 5 bases from V and 1 base from J; bases unmatched to any gene: 11. Written as DNA, the CDR3 is TGTGCCAGCAGTGACGTCGGGACAGGGGGATCGGGCACAGATACGCAGTATTTT. Amino acid sequence: CASSDVGTGGSGTDTQYF.

In this sample, this clonotype turned up once. The chain links TRBV10-3 to TRBJ2-7; D is ambiguous. CDR3 size: 12 residues. Trimming stripped 6 bases from V and 6 bases from J, with 12 bases between. Germline V gene sequence: CDR1 ENHRY, CDR2 SYGVKD. The CDR3 sequence is CAISKGSGEQYF. The CDR3 DNA follows: TGTGCCATCAGCAAGGGATCGGGCGAGCAGTACTTC.

V gene TRBV24-1 combines with J gene TRBJ2-5; D is perhaps TRBD2 (6 bases). The CDR3 covers 15 residues. V dropped 4 bases and J dropped 6 bases, with 17 bases sitting between them. CDR1 and CDR2 (germline): KGHDR, SFDVKD. The CDR3 spells CATSDPLEGRKTQYF. CDR3 in DNA: TGTGCCACCAGTGACCCCCTGGAGGGGAGGAAGACCCAGTACTTC.

This rearrangement joins TRBV11-2 to TRBJ1-1; the match to TRBD1 covers 11 bases. Germline V gene sequence: CDR1 SGHAT, CDR2 FQNNGV. Trimming took 5 bases from V and 10 from J; bases not matched to a gene: 15. The CDR3 has 16 amino acids. The CDR3 here is CASSRWPVGTGGLAFF. CDR3 sequence (DNA): TGTGCCAGCAGCCGGTGGCCGGTAGGGACAGGGGGTTTAGCTTTCTTT.

This clonotype turned up a few times. The J gene is TRBJ2-2, the V gene TRBV12-3 or TRBV12-4; TRBD1 aligns across 8 bases. Trimming removed 5 bases from V and 7 bases from J; junction bases left unmatched: 6. This CDR3 is 14 amino acids long. The CDR3 DNA reads as TGTGCCAGCAGTAGGACAGGGAGGATCGGGGAGCTGTTTTTT. Translated, it gives CASSRTGRIGELFF.

The chain recombines TRBV5-3 with TRBJ1-2, with unresolved D. TRBV5-3 has ORF status, its function being uncertain. The V end was cut by 8 bases, the J end by 4 bases, with 15 bases between. There are 13 residues in the CDR3. CDR3 residues: CASSLPGIYGYTF. In nucleotides, the CDR3 is TGTGCCAGCAGCCTCCCGGGGATCTATGGCTACACCTTC.

The J gene is TRBJ1-3, the V gene TRBV19; D unresolved. CDR1 is LNHDA and CDR2 is SQIVND in the germline V gene (reference sequence). V gave up 3 bases and J gave up 3 bases, with 9 bases separating them. This CDR3 contains 14 residues. The CDR3 DNA sequence: TGTGCCAGTAGTATCGGAAGAATTGGAAACACCATATATTTT. This gives the protein CASSIGRIGNTIYF.

The genes are TRBV6-1 and TRBJ1-1; 9 positions agree with TRBD1. The CDR3 extends over 14 amino acids. The V gene end was trimmed by 5 bases and the J gene end by 6 bases; junction bases not matched to a gene: 7. Looked up from germline, CDR1 is MNHNS and CDR2 is SASEGT. In DNA, the CDR3 is TGTGCCAGCAGTTACGGGACAGGGCAAGCTGAAGCTTTCTTT. Translated: CASSYGTGQAEAFF.

The genes are TRBV5-4 and TRBJ2-1; the D is unclear. V was pared by 7 bases and J by 6 bases, with 20 bases between. The CDR3 length is 15 residues. Per the germline V gene, CDR1 is SGHNT and CDR2 is YYREEE (reference sequence). DNA of the CDR3: TGTGCCAGCTCCCCTAGTGAGGTCAACCGCAATGAGCAGTTCTTC. Encoded protein: CASSPSEVNRNEQFF. Complete variable domain (other parts from reference TRBV5-4 and TRBJ2-1): ETGVTQSPTHLIKTRGQQVTLRCSSQSGHNTVSWYQQALGQGPQFIFQYYREEENGRGNFPPRFSGLQFPNYSSELNVNALELDDSALYLCASSPSEVNRNEQFFGPGTRLTVL.

This clonotype has a handful of counts. This chain connects TRBV7-2 to TRBJ2-1, with 11 nucleotides matching TRBD2. Trimming cost V 2 bases and J 10 bases; bases outside gene matches: 7. This CDR3 contains 15 residues. Germline V CDR1 and CDR2: SGHTA, FQGNSA. The CDR3 spells CASSLTLAGDHEQFF. The CDR3 bases are TGTGCCAGCAGCTTAACACTAGCGGGAGATCACGAGCAGTTCTTC.

This clonotype has only a few counts. The chain employs TRBV7-2 and TRBJ1-5; 8 positions agree with TRBD1. Germline V gene lookup returns CDR1 SGHTA and CDR2 FQGNSA. This CDR3 region has 15 residues. Trimming took 5 bases from V and 6 from J; bases not matched to a gene: 9. The CDR3 DNA sequence: TGTGCCAGCAGCGGCCGAGGACAGGGAAGTCAGCCCCAGCATTTT. Residues: CASSGRGQGSQPQHF.

With regard to this clonotype: A read error may account for a junction end that differs from germline. The rearrangement links TRBV7-2 to TRBJ1-5; D gene ambiguous. Germline CDR1 SGHTA, CDR2 FQGNSA. This CDR3 has 13 residues. CDR3 in DNA: TGTGCCAGTAGCCCGACATACCATCAGCCCCCGCATTTT. Its translation: CASSPTYHQPPHF.

The table lists this clonotype with a few counts. The V and J genes are TRBV11-3 and TRBJ2-2; tentative D call: TRBD2 (6 bases). Trimming left V 3 bases short and J 5 bases short, with 10 bases between. The CDR3 length is 14 residues. Germline V gene lookup returns CDR1 SGHNT and CDR2 YENEEA. Here the CDR3 DNA reads TGTGCCAGCAGCTTTAGAGGACTAACCGGGGAGCTGTTTTTT. It translates to CASSFRGLTGELFF.

CDR3 region: CASGLGGSDYGYTF. CDR3 in DNA: TGTGCCAGCGGTCTAGGGGGTAGTGACTATGGCTACACCTTC. The V and J genes are TRBV27 and TRBJ1-2, with D possibly matching TRBD1 (6 bases). Per germline, CDR1 MNHEY and CDR2 SMNVEV (reference sequence). V lost 8 bases, J lost 3 bases, and 16 bases lay in between. The CDR3 sequence is 14 residues long.

The CDR3 DNA reads as TGCGCCAGCAGCCCCGGGACTAGCTTCGATGAGCAGTTCTTC. Translated, it gives CASSPGTSFDEQFF. The rearrangement uses TRBV5-1 and TRBJ2-1; 9 bases match TRBD2. V was clipped by 4 bases and J by 8 bases; unmatched bases: 7. CDR3 size: 14 residues. In germline, CDR1 is SGHRS, CDR2 YFSETQ.